These 16 T cell receptor beta chains originate from one sample sequenced in a study of kidney transplant recipient with SARS-CoV-2 infection. In TCRdb, the reads were re-called with MiXCR into one record per CDR3 protein. The sample lists fewer than 250,000 distinct CDR3 sequences, more than 25% seen once, with roughly 7.3% in the top ten. Source: a blood sample, taken at baseline and on day 111 from a kidney transplant recipient. All receptors derive from a male patient aged 30 to 40 who had COVID-19 and was a kidney transplant recipient. Some T cells may be graft donor cells.

Concerning this clonotype itself: The junction and the germline gene differ at one end; a read error may be behind it. The chain uses TRBV11-2 and TRBJ1-2; D perhaps matches TRBD1 (5 bases). CDR3 size: 14 residues. Germline-derived CDR1 and CDR2 are SGHAT and FQNNGV. CDR3 in DNA: TGTGCCAGCAGCGCGGGACGGGGGTACTACGGCTACACCTTC. Translating it yields CASSAGRGYYGYTF. Full variable domain (outside the CDR3, taken from reference TRBV11-2 and TRBJ1-2): EAGVAQSPRYKIIEKRQSVAFWCNPISGHATLYWYQQILGQGPKLLIQFQNNGVVDDSQLPKDRFSAERLKGVDSTLKIQPAKLEDSAVYLCASSAGRGYYGYTFGSGTRLTVV.

Remarks on this clonotype: Its ends do not fully match the called genes, so a read error is possible. This chain joins TRBV6-5 and TRBJ1-3; 7 nucleotides match TRBD1. The CDR3 consists of 16 residues. The V gene's germline CDR1 is MNHEY and CDR2 SVGAGI. CDR3 bases: TGTGCCAGCAGAGAACCGAGACAGGGAGATGGAAACACCGTATATTTT. It codes for CASREPRQGDGNTVYF.

In this sample, this clonotype turned up many times. The V and J genes are TRBV2 and TRBJ2-7; 8 bases are a match to TRBD2. CDR1 and CDR2 from the germline V gene are SNHLY and FYNNEI. The CDR3 runs 15 residues. After removal of 5 bases from V and 0 bases from J, the junction contained 6 bases not matched to a gene. The CDR3 DNA follows: TGTGCCAGCAGTATCGGCGGGGGGTTCTCCTACGAGCAGTACTTC. Protein: CASSIGGGFSYEQYF. Supplemented by reference TRBV2 and TRBJ2-7, the full variable domain reads EPEVTQTPSHQVTQMGQEVILRCVPISNHLYFYWYRQILGQKVEFLVSFYNNEISEKSEIFDDQFSVERPDGSNFTLKIRSTKLEDSAMYFCASSIGGGFSYEQYFGPGTRLTVT.

Ten or more counts support this clonotype. The DNA of the CDR3 is TGTGCCTGGAGCTTCGTTCAGGGCGTTGGTCAGCCCCAGCATTTT. Its protein is CAWSFVQGVGQPQHF. The rearrangement uses TRBV30 and TRBJ1-5; D possibly corresponds to TRBD1 (5 bases). Between the trimmed V and J ends, which lost 3 bases and 6 bases, there was a span of 18 bases. The CDR3 has 15 amino acids. CDR1 is GTSNPN and CDR2 is SVGIG in the germline V gene (reference sequence).

This clonotype was observed many times. This rearrangement joins TRBV18 to TRBJ1-6; D remains unclear. V was clipped by 6 bases and J by 5 bases, with 11 bases between them. The length of the CDR3 is 14 residues. Looked up from germline, CDR1 is KGHSH and CDR2 is LQKENI. DNA for the CDR3: TGTGCCAGCTCCGACATAGTTGATAATTCACCCCTCCACTTT. This encodes CASSDIVDNSPLHF.

This clonotype appeared many times. The genes are TRBV11-2 and TRBJ2-7, with 13 bases that match TRBD2. This CDR3 region has 15 residues. Unmatched junction bases numbered 5, after V lost 4 bases and J lost 5 bases. The germline V gene encodes CDR1 SGHAT and CDR2 FQNNGV. The CDR3 DNA sequence: TGTGCCAGCAGCTCACTAGCGGGAGGGCCCCACGAGCAGTACTTC. Translation gives CASSSLAGGPHEQYF.

This clonotype appeared many times. V gene TRBV2 combines with J gene TRBJ1-5; 8 bases fit TRBD1. The V and J ends lost 7 bases and 0 bases, in that order; junction bases with no gene match: 5. Germline-derived CDR1 and CDR2 are SNHLY and FYNNEI. The CDR3 has 15 amino acids. CDR3 DNA: TGTGCCAGCAATCAGGACAGGGTTAGCAATCAGCCCCAGCATTTT. Its translation: CASNQDRVSNQPQHF.

This clonotype has ten or more counts. The rearrangement uses TRBV6-5 and TRBJ2-7, with TRBD1 as a possible D gene (6 bases). Trimming pared 8 bases from V and 3 bases from J, leaving 17 bases between. CDR1 and CDR2 (germline): MNHEY, SVGAGI. The CDR3 is 14 residues long. The CDR3 DNA is TGTGCCAGCGGAGACACGGGACACTACTACGAGCAGTACGTC. Translation gives CASGDTGHYYEQYV.

This clonotype was observed at least ten times. This rearrangement joins TRBV5-4 to TRBJ1-2, with D hard to call. V was clipped by 7 bases and J by 4 bases, with 23 bases between them. Germline V CDR1 and CDR2: SGHNT, YYREEE (reference sequence). This CDR3 has 16 residues. CDR3 nucleotides: TGTGCCAGCCTTTACTTCGTACCAGGAAAGACCTATGGCTACACCTTC. Translated, it gives CASLYFVPGKTYGYTF.

This chain joins TRBV28 and TRBJ2-4; 7 bases are shared with TRBD1. The CDR3 spans 14 residues. The V segment lost 2 bases and the J segment 13 bases; nucleotides outside the gene matches: 11. Per germline, CDR1 MDHEN and CDR2 SYDVKM. CDR3: CASSLRGQSYGQYF. The CDR3 region has the DNA TGTGCCAGCAGTTTACGGGGACAGTCCTACGGGCAGTACTTC.

This clonotype was found many times. V usage is TRBV4-1 and J usage is TRBJ2-7, with D possibly TRBD2 on 5 matching bases. From germline, CDR1 is MGHRA and CDR2 YSYEKL. CDR3 length equals 15 residues. With 4 bases removed from V and 6 bases from J, the gap between germline ends came to 19 bases. CDR3 coding DNA: TGCGCCAGCAGCCCCTCAAGAGGGCCTCTAACCGAGCAGTACTTC. This codes for CASSPSRGPLTEQYF.

This clonotype has a handful of counts. CDR3 sequence reads: CASSVLANEQFF. For the CDR3, the DNA is TGTGCCAGCAGCGTATTAGCGAATGAGCAGTTCTTC. The J gene is TRBJ2-1, the V gene TRBV9; TRBD2 might be the D (5 bases). The CDR3 covers 12 residues. V was cut by 1 base and J by 7 bases, with 6 bases left in between. Germline V lookup: CDR1 SGDLS, CDR2 YYNGEE.

The sample holds many counts of this clonotype. The rearrangement joins TRBV30 to TRBJ2-7; D assignment may be TRBD1 or TRBD2 (5 bases each). CDR1 and CDR2 (germline): GTSNPN, SVGIG (reference sequence). There are 16 residues in the CDR3. V was cut by 2 bases and J by 6 bases, with 23 bases left in between. The CDR3 sequence: CAWSFHPSSRAGEQYF. DNA of the CDR3: TGTGCCTGGAGTTTCCACCCCTCCAGCAGGGCGGGCGAGCAGTACTTC. The full variable domain, in which reference TRBV30 and TRBJ2-7 provide the parts outside the CDR3, is SQTIHQWPATLVQPVGSPLSLECTVEGTSNPNLYWYRQAAGRGLQLLFYSVGIGQISSEVPQNLSASRPQDRQFILSSKKLLLSDSGFYLCAWSFHPSSRAGEQYFGPGTRLTVT.

This clonotype was seen many times. The gene calls are TRBV18 and TRBJ2-7, with D possibly TRBD1 on 5 matching bases. Germline-derived CDR1 and CDR2 are KGHSH and LQKENI. Between the trimmed V and J ends, which lost 7 bases and 1 base, there was a span of 11 bases. This CDR3 region has 13 residues. As DNA, the CDR3 is TGTGCCAGCTGCCAAGACAGTTCCTACGAGCAGTACTTC. Encoded protein: CASCQDSSYEQYF.

This clonotype was detected ten times or more. The chain links TRBV20-1 to TRBJ2-6; tentative D call: TRBD1 (6 bases). Per the germline V gene, CDR1 is DFQATT and CDR2 is SNEGSKA (reference sequence). The CDR3 runs to 17 residues. V dropped 1 base and J dropped 0 bases, with 13 bases sitting between them. Here the CDR3 reads CSARAPDRTSGANVLTF. CDR3 sequence (DNA): TGCAGTGCTAGAGCCCCCGACAGGACCTCTGGGGCCAACGTCCTGACTTTC.

This clonotype has a handful of counts. The chain couples TRBV11-3 to TRBJ2-1, with D maybe TRBD2 (7 bases). There are 12 residues in the CDR3. Germline-derived CDR1 and CDR2 are SGHNT and YENEEA. V was clipped by 0 bases and J by 11 bases, with 8 bases between them. The CDR3 region has the DNA TGTGCCAGCAGCTTAGAGCGGGGGCAGCAGTTCTTC. Translation: CASSLERGQQFF.